These 9 T cell receptor beta chains were all obtained from the same sample, sequenced in a study of T-cell reconstitution after alpha-beta-depleted transplantation in children. Preparation of the TCRbeta library used unique molecular identifiers. TCRdb used MiXCR to reprocess the PCR reads, holding one entry per CDR3 protein. The sample comprises a few hundred thousand distinct CDR3 sequences, approximately 20% of which are singletons, and 3.3% rests with the top ten. The input for sequencing was PBMCs from the stem cell graft donor, taken from the stem cell graft. Receptors originate from a human donor who donated a stem cell graft to a child with acute lymphoblastic leukemia.

V gene TRBV7-9 combines with J gene TRBJ2-1, with a tentative D call TRBD1 (5 bases). Germline lookup yields CDR1 SEHNR and CDR2 FQNEAQ (reference sequence). CDR3 length: 15 residues. V was pared by 3 bases and J by 0 bases, with 9 bases between. The CDR3 DNA sequence: TGTGCCAGCAGCTTGTACAGGAGCTCCTACAATGAGCAGTTCTTC. Amino acids: CASSLYRSSYNEQFF.

This clonotype showed up just a few times. V and J are TRBV20-1 and TRBJ2-1, with 14 bases matching TRBD2. The V gene's germline CDR1 is DFQATT and CDR2 SNEGSKA (reference sequence). The junction had 7 bases not matched to a gene; V was cut back by 5 bases and J by 7 bases. This CDR3 has 15 residues. The CDR3 spells CSALGLAGVFNEQFF. The CDR3 DNA reads TGCAGTGCTTTGGGACTAGCGGGAGTTTTTAATGAGCAGTTCTTC.

This clonotype was picked up a small number of times. This sequence joins TRBV5-6 and TRBJ2-1, with D perhaps TRBD2 (5 bases). Germline-derived CDR1 and CDR2 are SGHDT and YYEEEE. The CDR3 totals 14 residues. Between the trimmed V and J ends, which lost 5 bases and 6 bases, there was a span of 15 bases. The CDR3 here is CASSTDLRANEQFF. The CDR3 DNA sequence: TGTGCCAGCAGTACGGACCTGAGGGCCAATGAGCAGTTCTTC. The variable domain in full, completed from reference TRBV5-6 and TRBJ2-1, reads DAGVTQSPTHLIKTRGQQVTLRCSPKSGHDTVSWYQQALGQGPQFIFQYYEEEERQRGNFPDRFSGHQFPNYSSELNVNALLLGDSALYLCASSTDLRANEQFFGPGTRLTVL.

The chain joins TRBV7-9 to TRBJ2-1; 10 bases line up with TRBD1. CDR3 length: 14 residues. The V gene's germline CDR1 is SEHNR and CDR2 FQNEAQ (reference sequence). Trimming removed 5 bases from V and 6 bases from J; junction bases left unmatched: 4. This CDR3 reads CASSPRQGANEQFF. Here the CDR3 DNA reads TGTGCCAGCAGCCCTCGACAGGGGGCCAATGAGCAGTTCTTC.

This clonotype has more than one count but fewer than ten. V and J are TRBV2 and TRBJ2-1; tentatively, D is TRBD2 (5 bases). CDR1 and CDR2 from the germline V gene are SNHLY and FYNNEI. The length of the CDR3 is 12 residues. V was pared by 8 bases and J by 3 bases, with 8 bases between. This chain's CDR3 is CASAGNYNEQFF. The CDR3, as DNA: TGTGCCAGCGCGGGCAACTACAATGAGCAGTTCTTC.

V and J are TRBV4-1 and TRBJ2-1; the D is unclear. Germline CDR1 is MGHRA and CDR2 is YSYEKL. The CDR3 has 13 amino acids. Trimming shortened V by 3 bases and J by 12 bases, and 15 bases separated the two germline ends. The CDR3 is CASSHQLGKGQFF. CDR3 nucleotides: TGCGCCAGCAGCCACCAACTTGGCAAGGGGCAGTTCTTC.

This clonotype was recorded at least ten times. The CDR3 nucleotides are TGTGCCAGCAGCGTAGACGGGAGGGCACAAGAGACCCAGTACTTC. Protein product: CASSVDGRAQETQYF. The V call is TRBV9, the J call TRBJ2-5; the match to TRBD2 covers 8 bases. Per the germline V gene, CDR1 is SGDLS and CDR2 is YYNGEE. This CDR3 contains 15 residues. V lost 0 bases, J lost 2 bases, and 3 bases stayed unmatched.

Note on this clonotype: The junction departs from the called germline gene at one end, perhaps through a read error. DNA for the CDR3: TGCGCCAGCAGAGGGACAGGCCCAGATACGCGGTATTTT. Its protein is CASRGTGPDTRYF. The chain is built from TRBV4-1 and TRBJ2-3, with 8 bases identical to TRBD1. The CDR3 is 13 amino acids. Germline lookup yields CDR1 MGHRA and CDR2 YSYEKL.

In its sample, this clonotype was seen a few times. The CDR3 is CASRRPERAEAFF. The DNA of the CDR3 is TGTGCCAGCAGACGTCCCGAGAGGGCTGAAGCTTTCTTT. The J gene is TRBJ1-1, the V gene TRBV13; D unclear. The ends were cut back, 6 bases at V and 6 bases at J, with 14 bases in the middle. CDR3 length: 13 amino acids. The germline gives CDR1 PRHDT, CDR2 FYEKMQ (reference sequence).